The rows below give T cell receptor beta chains drawn from one sample of a study of high-grade serous ovarian cancer treatment subgroups. Measured with immunoSEQ multiplex PCR; TCRdb has only the in-frame clones, and not every one. The sample lists some 5,000 clones, approximately 78% occurring once. The sample was tumor tissue. These TCRs come from a human donor with high-grade serous ovarian cancer. Both conserved end residues are trimmed from each CDR3.

cdr3_length: 13
v_call: TRBV6-5
j_call: TRBJ2-1
cdr3_aa: ASSVLAGGYNEQF

cdr3_length: 14
v_call: TRBV21-1
j_call: TRBJ1-5
cdr3_aa: ASSKWYLNGNQPQH

cdr3_length: 13
v_call: TRBV19
j_call: TRBJ1-3
cdr3_aa: ASSIGDSSGNTIY

cdr3_length: 14
v_call: TRBV4-1
j_call: TRBJ2-2
cdr3_aa: ASSQDPRGGMGELF

cdr3_length: 13
v_call: TRBV7-9
j_call: TRBJ1-1
cdr3_aa: ASSPGQTGDTEAF

cdr3_length: 9
v_call: TRBV5-6
j_call: TRBJ2-1
cdr3_aa: ASSTHNEQF

cdr3_length: 13
v_call: TRBV28
j_call: TRBJ1-1
cdr3_aa: ASSSGQVLNTEAF

cdr3_length: 12
v_call: TRBV28
j_call: TRBJ1-5
cdr3_aa: ASSRVRAGRPQH

cdr3_length: 15
v_call: TRBV6-4
j_call: TRBJ2-3
cdr3_aa: ASSVSGTGGVGDTQY

cdr3_length: 10
v_call: TRBV7-9
j_call: TRBJ1-1
cdr3_aa: ATRSMNTEAF

cdr3_length: 10
v_call: TRBV7-9
j_call: TRBJ2-5
cdr3_aa: ASSSATETQY

cdr3_length: 17
v_call: TRBV5-4
j_call: TRBJ1-2
cdr3_aa: ASSLDSWDGQRGAYGYT

cdr3_length: 13
v_call: TRBV7-2
j_call: TRBJ1-1
cdr3_aa: ASSLRAGQGAEAF

cdr3_length: 12
v_call: TRBV10-3
j_call: TRBJ1-1
cdr3_aa: AISEGQANTEAF

cdr3_length: 12
v_call: TRBV9
j_call: TRBJ2-1
cdr3_aa: ASSRGRLNNEQF

cdr3_length: 12
v_call: TRBV4-2
j_call: TRBJ1-2
cdr3_aa: ASSQDTDRYGYT

cdr3_length: 13
v_call: TRBV30
j_call: TRBJ1-5
cdr3_aa: AWGGQGALGQPQH

cdr3_length: 14
v_call: TRBV11-2
j_call: TRBJ2-1
cdr3_aa: ASSLDLGTTSREQF

cdr3_length: 10
v_call: TRBV7-9
j_call: TRBJ2-1
cdr3_aa: ASSPIFNEQF

cdr3_length: 16
v_call: TRBV21-1
j_call: TRBJ2-4
cdr3_aa: ASSKIHGTDGPKNIQY

cdr3_length: 13
v_call: TRBV9
j_call: TRBJ1-5
cdr3_aa: ASSVGGTAGQPQH

cdr3_length: 13
v_call: TRBV5-1
j_call: TRBJ2-2
cdr3_aa: ASSLEILGTGELF

cdr3_length: 13
v_call: TRBV27
j_call: TRBJ1-2
cdr3_aa: AKIDPDRATIGYT

cdr3_length: 15
v_call: TRBV5-4
j_call: TRBJ2-7
cdr3_aa: ASSVGPGTGGTYEQY

cdr3_length: 11
v_call: TRBV6-5
j_call: TRBJ2-7
cdr3_aa: ASSYGTNYEQY

cdr3_length: 14
v_call: TRBV28
j_call: TRBJ1-4
cdr3_aa: ASSFLGTGKKEKLF

cdr3_length: 12
v_call: TRBV6-5
j_call: TRBJ1-1
cdr3_aa: ASSYGTENTEAF

cdr3_length: 10
v_call: TRBV29-1
j_call: TRBJ2-5
cdr3_aa: SVELGGETQY

cdr3_length: 12
v_call: TRBV30
j_call: TRBJ2-7
cdr3_aa: AWSGAGGIYEQY

cdr3_length: 13
v_call: TRBV6-1
j_call: TRBJ2-7
cdr3_aa: ASRGVGGPAGEQY

cdr3_length: 11
v_call: TRBV7-8
j_call: TRBJ2-2
cdr3_aa: ASSLVDTGELF

cdr3_length: 10
v_call: TRBV2
j_call: TRBJ1-2
cdr3_aa: ASSEQDLSYT

cdr3_length: 13
v_call: TRBV27
j_call: TRBJ1-2
cdr3_aa: ASSFLGQGVGGYT

cdr3_length: 12
v_call: TRBV6-5
j_call: TRBJ1-6
cdr3_aa: ASNKDRGSRPLH

cdr3_length: 11
v_call: TRBV27
j_call: TRBJ1-5
cdr3_aa: ASSPTKGSPQH

cdr3_length: 13
v_call: TRBV28
j_call: TRBJ2-5
cdr3_aa: ASSPFQDRGETQY

cdr3_length: 18
v_call: TRBV7-6
j_call: TRBJ2-2
cdr3_aa: ASSLAAGAGGGPHTGELF

cdr3_length: 10
v_call: TRBV19
j_call: TRBJ1-5
cdr3_aa: ASSPAWQPQH

cdr3_length: 12
v_call: TRBV19
j_call: TRBJ2-2
cdr3_aa: ASIQAGANGELF

cdr3_length: 14
v_call: TRBV25-1
j_call: TRBJ2-5
cdr3_aa: ASSETGLWGKETQY

cdr3_length: 15
v_call: TRBV5-1
j_call: TRBJ2-1
cdr3_aa: ASSFVTSPVTYNEQF

cdr3_length: 12
v_call: TRBV6-1
j_call: TRBJ1-2
cdr3_aa: ASSTIDRVHGYT

cdr3_length: 10
v_call: TRBV14
j_call: TRBJ1-3
cdr3_aa: ASSLNRNTIY

cdr3_length: 12
v_call: TRBV7-9
j_call: TRBJ1-1
cdr3_aa: ASSSEPRNTEAF

cdr3_length: 13
v_call: TRBV19
j_call: TRBJ2-3
cdr3_aa: ASSIHAGRTNTQY

cdr3_length: 11
v_call: TRBV30
j_call: TRBJ1-5
cdr3_aa: AWSRQGSQPQH

cdr3_length: 9
v_call: TRBV7-9
j_call: TRBJ2-1
cdr3_aa: ASSLGGGPF

cdr3_length: 13
v_call: TRBV6-1
j_call: TRBJ2-2
cdr3_aa: ASRGRDRDTGELF